This T cell receptor (beta chain) is drawn from a study of spatial heterogeneity in lung cancer. A unique molecular identifier was attached to every TCR cDNA molecule. Each CDR3 protein gets one entry after TCRdb re-called the 5' RACE reads with MiXCR. The sample lists about 2,000 distinct CDR3 sequences, about 9.8% occurring once. The CDR3 runs to 14 residues. Germline trimming cut 1 base from V and 2 bases from J; bases unmatched to any gene: 2. CDR1 and CDR2 (germline): LGHNA, YNFKEQ. By share, this clonotype counts as medium-sized. Its matching antigen is unknown. The time point: sample taken at primary tumor resection. Study-wide points: Counts of expanded alpha and beta TCRs within tumors tracked the tumor nonsynonymous mutation count.

This specimen consisted of lung tumor tissue, obtained at surgery. This clonotype was sampled from a female donor with early-stage non-small cell lung cancer. The rearrangement links TRBV4-2 to TRBJ2-7; TRBD1 matches at 7 bases. The CDR3 sequence is CASSQGDSAYEQYF. The CDR3 bases are TGTGCCAGCAGCCAAGGGGACAGCGCCTACGAGCAGTACTTC.